These 26 T cell receptor beta chains came from one sample sequenced in a study of blood T cell repertoires in COVID-19. Measured with immunoSEQ multiplex PCR; TCRdb has only the in-frame clones, and not every one. The sample contains about 350,000 clones, 88% of which appear only once. Specimen: peripheral blood. Every receptor here comes from a woman aged 70-85 years with COVID-19, enrolled during active disease.

The rearrangement joins TRBV19 to TRBJ1-1; 7 nucleotides align to TRBD1. The V segment lost 6 bases and the J segment 6 bases; nucleotides outside the gene matches: 10. Germline CDR1 and CDR2: LNHDA and SQIVND (reference sequence). The CDR3 spans 14 residues. The CDR3 reads CASRPMTGYPEAFF. The DNA of the CDR3 is TGTGCCAGTAGACCAATGACAGGGTACCCTGAAGCTTTCTTT.

The genes are TRBV30 and TRBJ1-2, with a possible D match to TRBD1 (5 bases). The germline V gene encodes CDR1 GTSNPN and CDR2 SVGIG (reference sequence). V was trimmed by 4 bases and J by 4 bases, leaving 10 bases between them. This CDR3 is built from 12 residues. The CDR3 sequence: CAWNRDFYGYTF. CDR3 sequence (DNA): TGTGCCTGGAACCGGGACTTCTATGGCTACACCTTC.

CDR3 sequence reads: CASSTRGGQDTEAFF. CDR3 coding DNA: TGTGCCAGCAGCACCCGGGGGGGGCAGGACACTGAAGCTTTCTTT. The V gene is TRBV9, the J gene TRBJ1-1; possible D gene TRBD1, 6 bases. The length of the CDR3 is 15 residues. With 4 bases removed from V and 3 bases from J, the gap between germline ends came to 16 bases. Germline assignment: CDR1 SGDLS and CDR2 YYNGEE.

The rearrangement uses TRBV3-1 (or the pseudogene TRBV3-2) and TRBJ2-6, with a tentative D call TRBD2 (6 bases). Per the germline V gene, CDR1 is LGHDT and CDR2 is YNNKEL (reference sequence). Trimming took 3 bases from V and 0 from J, leaving 15 bases between them. The CDR3 extends over 18 amino acids. The CDR3, as DNA: TGTGCCAGCAGCCACTGGAGGGCCGGGATCTCTGGGGCCAACGTCCTGACTTTC. This translates into CASSHWRAGISGANVLTF.

The V call is TRBV24-1, the J call TRBJ2-1; TRBD1 agrees at 10 bases. V gave up 3 bases and J gave up 5 bases; unmatched junction bases: 3. CDR3 length: 15 residues. The germline CDR1 and CDR2 sequences are KGHDR and SFDVKD. As DNA, the CDR3 is TGTGCCACCAGTGATGCCGGGACAGGGGACAATGAGCAGTTCTTC. Its protein product is CATSDAGTGDNEQFF.

This CDR3 is CASSARTGNTEAFF. DNA for the CDR3: TGTGCCAGCAGTGCACGGACTGGGAACACTGAAGCTTTCTTT. The chain carries TRBV2 and TRBJ1-1; D is unclear. CDR3 length: 14 residues. Per the germline V gene, CDR1 is SNHLY and CDR2 is FYNNEI. The V end was cut by 4 bases, the J end by 1 base, with 10 bases between. The variable domain in full, completed from reference TRBV2 and TRBJ1-1, reads EPEVTQTPSHQVTQMGQEVILRCVPISNHLYFYWYRQILGQKVEFLVSFYNNEISEKSEIFDDQFSVERPDGSNFTLKIRSTKLEDSAMYFCASSARTGNTEAFFGQGTRLTVV.

J is TRBJ2-1 and V is TRBV24-1; 9 bases map to TRBD1. The CDR3 extends over 15 amino acids. Germline V gene sequence: CDR1 KGHDR, CDR2 SFDVKD. V shed 3 bases and J 8 bases; nucleotides not matched to a gene: 7. The CDR3: CATSDPGTGIDEQFF. In nucleotides, the CDR3 is TGTGCCACCAGTGATCCCGGGACAGGGATTGATGAGCAGTTCTTC.

The chain employs TRBV4-2 and TRBJ1-2; D might be TRBD1 (6 bases). The ends were cut back, 0 bases at V and 7 bases at J, with 18 bases in the middle. Germline CDR1 reads LGHNA; CDR2 reads YNFKEQ. CDR3 size: 16 residues. The CDR3 nucleotides are TGTGCCAGCAGCCAAGAGACACAGGGCCCTTTAGCTGGCTACACCTTC. It translates to CASSQETQGPLAGYTF.

Only one count was recorded for this clone. The chain couples TRBV5-1 to TRBJ2-2; TRBD2 is a possible D gene (6 bases). This CDR3 comprises 16 residues. V lost 4 bases and J lost 1, with 14 bases in between. Germline V gene lookup returns CDR1 SGHRS and CDR2 YFSETQ. Written as DNA, the CDR3 is TGCGCCAGCAGCCCACCGGGACTTCGGAACACCGGGGAGCTGTTTTTT. This codes for CASSPPGLRNTGELFF.

The chain employs TRBV7-2 and TRBJ1-1; D is perhaps TRBD1 (5 bases). Germline CDR1 and CDR2: SGHTA and FQGNSA. This CDR3 has 14 residues. Trimming took off 4 bases at V and 5 bases at J, with 14 bases between the two ends. CDR3 sequence (DNA): TGTGCCAGCAGCTCGCTAGCGGGGGGAACTGAAGCTTTCTTT. Translated: CASSSLAGGTEAFF.

The chain is built from TRBV23-1 and TRBJ1-5; 10 bases match TRBD1. TRBV23-1 is marked as an open reading frame, function uncertain. The CDR3 has 15 residues. V lost 3 bases and J lost 5; bases outside the gene matches: 4. CDR3 loop: CASSHQTGGDQPQHF. The DNA of the CDR3 is TGCGCCAGCAGTCACCAGACAGGGGGCGATCAGCCCCAGCATTTT.

This chain joins TRBV27 and TRBJ2-3; 7 nucleotides line up with TRBD2. Germline CDR1 MNHEY, CDR2 SMNVEV (reference sequence). The junction had 12 bases not matched to a gene; V was cut back by 6 bases and J by 0 bases. The CDR3 is made up of 17 amino acids. The CDR3 is CASSRLGRGVSTDTQYF. As DNA, the CDR3 is TGTGCCAGCAGCCGACTAGGGAGGGGAGTCAGCACAGATACGCAGTATTTT.

The chain links TRBV27 to TRBJ1-2; 9 bases line up with TRBD1. Germline V gene lookup returns CDR1 MNHEY and CDR2 SMNVEV (reference sequence). CDR3 length: 16 residues. The J segment lost 5 bases and the V segment lost 2 bases, leaving 9 bases of the junction unmatched. The CDR3 loop reads CASSLAGTGPLYGYTF. Here the CDR3 DNA reads TGTGCCAGCAGTTTAGCCGGGACAGGGCCTTTGTATGGCTACACCTTC.

The V call is TRBV5-1, the J call TRBJ1-2, with 9 bases aligning to TRBD1. The CDR3 is 15 amino acids. The junction had 10 bases not matched to a gene; V was cut back by 4 bases and J by 6 bases. The germline V gene has CDR1 SGHRS and CDR2 YFSETQ. CDR3 bases: TGCGCCAGCAGCATACCTGGGACAGGGCAAAATGGCTACACCTTC. It is translated as CASSIPGTGQNGYTF. Together with reference TRBV5-1 and TRBJ1-2, the CDR3 gives the full variable domain: KAGVTQTPRYLIKTRGQQVTLSCSPISGHRSVSWYQQTPGQGLQFLFEYFSETQRNKGNFPGRFSGRQFSNSRSEMNVSTLELGDSALYLCASSIPGTGQNGYTFGSGTRLTVV.

V and J are TRBV28 and TRBJ1-1, with D perhaps TRBD1 (5 bases). This CDR3 is 12 amino acids long. Germline CDR1 and CDR2: MDHEN and SYDVKM. The V end lost 3 bases, the J end lost 5 bases, and 7 bases lay between the germline ends. The CDR3 protein is CASSFQGTEAFF. For the CDR3, the DNA is TGTGCCAGCAGTTTCCAGGGAACTGAAGCTTTCTTT.

The genes are TRBV27 and TRBJ2-1; TRBD1 matches 9 bases. CDR1 and CDR2 from the germline V gene are MNHEY and SMNVEV (reference sequence). CDR3 length: 15 residues. V shed 5 bases, J shed 8 bases, and the junction held 10 bases outside the gene matches. The CDR3 sequence is CASSGIRDRVDEQFF. CDR3 bases: TGTGCCAGCAGTGGGATCCGGGACAGGGTAGATGAGCAGTTCTTC.

The chain has TRBV5-4 and TRBJ2-3; D is unresolved. This CDR3 spans 15 amino acids. Germline CDR1 and CDR2: SGHNT and YYREEE (reference sequence). V was clipped by 5 bases and J by 0 bases, with 13 bases between them. CDR3 amino acids: CASRPPNFSTDTQYF. The CDR3 DNA reads TGTGCCAGCAGGCCGCCTAATTTTAGCACAGATACGCAGTATTTT. Using reference TRBV5-4 and TRBJ2-3 for the parts outside the CDR3, the full variable domain is ETGVTQSPTHLIKTRGQQVTLRCSSQSGHNTVSWYQQALGQGPQFIFQYYREEENGRGNFPPRFSGLQFPNYSSELNVNALELDDSALYLCASRPPNFSTDTQYFGPGTRLTVL.

The gene calls are TRBV15 and TRBJ2-3, with D possibly TRBD1 on 5 matching bases. V lost 3 bases and J 0 bases, leaving 13 bases between the germline ends. Germline V lookup: CDR1 LNHNV, CDR2 YYDKDF (reference sequence). CDR3 length: 16 residues. Written as DNA, the CDR3 is TGTGCCACCAGCAGGAGGACACAGGCTAGCACAGATACGCAGTATTTT. This codes for CATSRRTQASTDTQYF. Looking up the rest from reference TRBV15 and TRBJ2-3 gives the full variable domain: DAMVIQNPRYQVTQFGKPVTLSCSQTLNHNVMYWYQQKSSQAPKLLFHYYDKDFNNEADTPDNFQSRRPNTSFCFLDIRSPGLGDTAMYLCATSRRTQASTDTQYFGPGTRLTVL.

V is TRBV30 and J is TRBJ1-2; 11 bases fit TRBD1. CDR1 and CDR2 from the germline V gene are GTSNPN and SVGIG (reference sequence). J was trimmed by 4 bases and V by 0 bases; bases with no gene match: 7. The CDR3 consists of 16 residues. CDR3 protein: CAWSVPGTGGIYGYTF. The CDR3 DNA follows: TGTGCCTGGAGTGTACCAGGGACAGGGGGGATCTATGGCTACACCTTC.

The table lists this clone with a few counts. The chain links TRBV12-5 to TRBJ2-2, with D perhaps matching TRBD2 (5 bases). This CDR3 is built from 13 residues. The germline V and J ends were trimmed by 5 bases and 11 bases, with 15 bases remaining between them. The germline V gene has CDR1 LGHNT and CDR2 FRNRAP. The CDR3 region is CASGIFTEVELFF. The CDR3 nucleotides read TGTGCTAGTGGTATATTTACGGAGGTAGAGCTGTTTTTT.

The chain uses TRBV6-2 or TRBV6-3 and TRBJ1-5; D call uncertain. Germline CDR1 reads MNHEY; CDR2 reads SVGEGT. Trimming shortened V by 6 bases and J by 8 bases, and 17 bases separated the two germline ends. This CDR3 is built from 14 residues. The CDR3 region is CASSPITVAEPQHF. In DNA, the CDR3 is TGTGCCAGCAGCCCCATTACAGTCGCCGAGCCCCAGCATTTT.

This sequence joins TRBV5-1 and TRBJ1-6; D remains ambiguous. This CDR3 is built from 16 residues. Trimming took off 0 bases at V and 0 bases at J, with 7 bases between the two ends. Germline V gene lookup returns CDR1 SGHRS and CDR2 YFSETQ. CDR3 residues: CASSLDGSSYNSPLHF. CDR3 coding DNA: TGCGCCAGCAGCTTGGATGGGAGCTCCTATAATTCACCCCTCCACTTT.

The V gene is TRBV2, the J gene TRBJ1-5, with 7 positions matching TRBD1. Losses at the gene ends were 4 bases for V and 4 bases for J; bases not matched to a gene: 10. Germline lookup yields CDR1 SNHLY and CDR2 FYNNEI. The CDR3 has 16 amino acids. Here the CDR3 reads CASSGRQGWANQPQHF. The CDR3 DNA sequence: TGTGCCAGCAGTGGTAGACAGGGATGGGCAAATCAGCCCCAGCATTTT.

The chain couples TRBV2 to TRBJ2-7; tentative D call: TRBD1 (6 bases). V was trimmed by 4 bases and J by 3 bases, leaving 13 bases between them. The CDR3 contains 14 residues. CDR1 is SNHLY and CDR2 is FYNNEI in the germline V gene. The CDR3 DNA sequence: TGTGCCAGCAGTGCGTCAGGGGACATCTACGAGCAGTACTTC. It translates to CASSASGDIYEQYF.

V and J are TRBV19 and TRBJ1-2; TRBD1 aligns across 9 bases. V lost 7 bases to trimming and J lost 4 bases; unmatched junction nucleotides: 10. CDR3 length: 15 amino acids. In germline, CDR1 is LNHDA, CDR2 SQIVND (reference sequence). The CDR3 loop reads CASNTGTGLVYGYTF. Written as DNA, the CDR3 is TGTGCCAGTAATACGGGGACAGGGCTGGTCTATGGCTACACCTTC.

The chain couples TRBV5-1 to TRBJ1-2; D uncertain. The V and J ends lost 5 bases and 5 bases respectively, with 10 bases between them. Germline V CDR1 and CDR2: SGHRS, YFSETQ. The CDR3 consists of 12 residues. CDR3 amino acids: CASRNWRYGYTF. In nucleotides, the CDR3 is TGCGCCAGCAGGAATTGGAGATATGGCTACACCTTC.